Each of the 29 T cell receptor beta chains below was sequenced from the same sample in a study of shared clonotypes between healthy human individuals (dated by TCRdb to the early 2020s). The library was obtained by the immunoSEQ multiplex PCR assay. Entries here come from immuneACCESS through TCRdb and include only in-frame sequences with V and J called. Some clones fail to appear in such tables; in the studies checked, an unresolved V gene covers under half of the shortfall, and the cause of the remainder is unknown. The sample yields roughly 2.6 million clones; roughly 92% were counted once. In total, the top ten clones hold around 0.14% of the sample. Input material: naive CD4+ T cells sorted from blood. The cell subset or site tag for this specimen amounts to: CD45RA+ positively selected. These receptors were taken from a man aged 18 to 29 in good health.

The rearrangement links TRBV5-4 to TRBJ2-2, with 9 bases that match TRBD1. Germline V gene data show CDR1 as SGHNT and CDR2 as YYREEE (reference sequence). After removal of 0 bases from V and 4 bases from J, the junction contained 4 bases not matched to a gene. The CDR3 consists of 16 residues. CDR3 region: CASSLDRGLITGELFF. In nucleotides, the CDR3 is TGTGCCAGCAGCTTGGACAGGGGGCTTATCACCGGGGAGCTGTTTTTT.

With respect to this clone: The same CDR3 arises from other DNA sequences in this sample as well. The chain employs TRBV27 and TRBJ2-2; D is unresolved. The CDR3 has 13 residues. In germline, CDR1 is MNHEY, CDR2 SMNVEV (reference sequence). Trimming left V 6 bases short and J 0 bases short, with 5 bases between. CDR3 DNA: TGTGCCAGCAGCCGAACGAACACCGGGGAGCTGTTTTTT. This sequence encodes CASSRTNTGELFF.

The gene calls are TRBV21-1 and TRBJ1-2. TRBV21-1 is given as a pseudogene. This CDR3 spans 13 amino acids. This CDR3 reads CASSLGLGYGYTF. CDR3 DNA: TGTGCCAGCAGCTTGGGACTGGGGTATGGCTACACCTTC.

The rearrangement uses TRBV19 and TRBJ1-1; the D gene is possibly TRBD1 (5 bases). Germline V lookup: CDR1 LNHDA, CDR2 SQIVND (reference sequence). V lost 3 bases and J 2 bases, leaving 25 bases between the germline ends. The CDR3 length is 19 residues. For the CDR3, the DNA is TGTGCCAGTAGTATCCCTTTAGGCGCGGCAGGGACCGTCAACACTGAAGCTTTCTTT. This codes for CASSIPLGAAGTVNTEAFF.

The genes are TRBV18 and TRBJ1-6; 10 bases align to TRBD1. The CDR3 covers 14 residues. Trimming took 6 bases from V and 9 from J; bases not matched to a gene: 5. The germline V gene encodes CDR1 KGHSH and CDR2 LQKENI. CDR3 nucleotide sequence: TGTGCCAGCTCTCCGGGACAGGGGATTTCACCCCTCCACTTT. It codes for CASSPGQGISPLHF.

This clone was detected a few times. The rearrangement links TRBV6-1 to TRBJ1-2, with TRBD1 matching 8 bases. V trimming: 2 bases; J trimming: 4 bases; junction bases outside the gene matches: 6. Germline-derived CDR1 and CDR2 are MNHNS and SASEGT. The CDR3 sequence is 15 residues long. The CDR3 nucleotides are TGTGCCAGCAGTGAATCAGGGGGCCGGGGCTATGGCTACACCTTC. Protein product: CASSESGGRGYGYTF.

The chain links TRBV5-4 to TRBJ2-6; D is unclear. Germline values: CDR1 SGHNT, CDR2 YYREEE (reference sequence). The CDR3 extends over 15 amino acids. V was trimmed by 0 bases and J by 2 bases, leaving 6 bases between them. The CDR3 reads CASSLDGTGANVLTF. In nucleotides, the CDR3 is TGTGCCAGCAGCTTGGACGGAACTGGGGCCAACGTCCTGACTTTC.

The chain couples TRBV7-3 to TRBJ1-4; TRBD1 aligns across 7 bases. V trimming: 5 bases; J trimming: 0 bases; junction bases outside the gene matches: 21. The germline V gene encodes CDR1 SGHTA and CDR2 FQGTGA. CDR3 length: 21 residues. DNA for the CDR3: TGTGCCAGCAGCGCCGACAGGGAATCTTATTGCAGACCCGCAACTAATGAAAAACTGTTTTTT. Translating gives CASSADRESYCRPATNEKLFF.

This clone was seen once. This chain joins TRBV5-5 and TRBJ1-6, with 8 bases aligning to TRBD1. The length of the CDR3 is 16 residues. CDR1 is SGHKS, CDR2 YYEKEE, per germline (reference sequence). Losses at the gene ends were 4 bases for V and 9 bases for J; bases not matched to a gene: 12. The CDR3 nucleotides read TGTGCCAGCAGCCAAGGACAGGGAGTATTGCGTTCACCCCTCCACTTT. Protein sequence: CASSQGQGVLRSPLHF.

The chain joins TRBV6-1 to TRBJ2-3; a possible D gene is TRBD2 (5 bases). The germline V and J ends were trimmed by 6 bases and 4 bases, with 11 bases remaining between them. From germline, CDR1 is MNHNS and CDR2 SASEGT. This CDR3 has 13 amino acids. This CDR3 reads CASRDAGADTQYF. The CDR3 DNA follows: TGTGCCAGCAGGGACGCCGGGGCAGATACGCAGTATTTT.

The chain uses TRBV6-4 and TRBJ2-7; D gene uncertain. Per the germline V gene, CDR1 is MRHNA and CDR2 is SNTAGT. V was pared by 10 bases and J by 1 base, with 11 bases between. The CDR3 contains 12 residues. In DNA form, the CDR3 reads TGTGCCATGCATGCAGCATCCTACGAGCAGTACTTC. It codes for CAMHAASYEQYF.

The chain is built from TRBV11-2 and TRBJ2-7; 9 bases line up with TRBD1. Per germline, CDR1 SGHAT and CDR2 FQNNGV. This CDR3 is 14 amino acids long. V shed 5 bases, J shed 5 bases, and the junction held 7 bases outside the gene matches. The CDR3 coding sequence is TGTGCCAGCAGCCGGGACAGGGCCGGCCACGAGCAGTACTTC. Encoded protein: CASSRDRAGHEQYF.

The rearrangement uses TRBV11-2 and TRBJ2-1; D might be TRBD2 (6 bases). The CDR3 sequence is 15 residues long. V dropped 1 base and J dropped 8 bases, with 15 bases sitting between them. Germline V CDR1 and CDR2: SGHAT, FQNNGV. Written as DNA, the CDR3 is TGTGCCAGCAGCTTAGGGGTGACGGGAGTGGATGAGCAGTTCTTC. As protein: CASSLGVTGVDEQFF.

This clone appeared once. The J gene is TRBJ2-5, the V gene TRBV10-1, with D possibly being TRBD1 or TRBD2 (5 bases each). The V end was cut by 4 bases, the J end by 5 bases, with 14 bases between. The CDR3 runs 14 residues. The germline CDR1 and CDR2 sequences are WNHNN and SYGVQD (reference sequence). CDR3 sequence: CASSAAGTDETQYF. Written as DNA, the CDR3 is TGCGCCAGCAGTGCGGCAGGGACGGACGAGACCCAGTACTTC.

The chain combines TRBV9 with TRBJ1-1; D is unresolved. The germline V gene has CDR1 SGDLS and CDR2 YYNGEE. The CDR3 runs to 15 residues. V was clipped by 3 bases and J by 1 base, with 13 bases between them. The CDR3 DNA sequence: TGTGCCAGCAGCGCAGTACACCTCTGGAACACTGAAGCTTTCTTT. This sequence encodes CASSAVHLWNTEAFF.

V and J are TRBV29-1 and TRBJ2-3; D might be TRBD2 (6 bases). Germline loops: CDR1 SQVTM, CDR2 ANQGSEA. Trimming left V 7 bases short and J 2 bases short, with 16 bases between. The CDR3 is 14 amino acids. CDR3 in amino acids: CSARRDSHTDTQYF. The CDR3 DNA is TGCAGCGCTCGACGGGACTCTCACACAGATACGCAGTATTTT.

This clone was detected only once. The CDR3 here is CASSLSPPGQGEKLFF. The DNA for the CDR3 is TGCGCCAGCAGCTTGTCACCTCCGGGACAGGGAGAAAAACTGTTTTTT. V and J are TRBV5-1 and TRBJ1-4, with 9 bases identical to TRBD1. This CDR3 spans 16 amino acids. Germline V gives CDR1 SGHRS, CDR2 YFSETQ. V trimming: 1 base; J trimming: 8 bases; junction bases outside the gene matches: 9.

CDR3 loop: CASSFRGDVYYEQYF. CDR3 coding DNA: TGTGCCAGCAGCTTCAGGGGGGACGTCTACTACGAGCAGTACTTC. This rearrangement joins TRBV7-2 to TRBJ2-7; a possible D gene is TRBD1 (7 bases). Per germline, CDR1 SGHTA and CDR2 FQGNSA. The CDR3 loop spans 15 amino acids. The V end lost 3 bases, the J end lost 3 bases, and 15 bases lay between the germline ends.

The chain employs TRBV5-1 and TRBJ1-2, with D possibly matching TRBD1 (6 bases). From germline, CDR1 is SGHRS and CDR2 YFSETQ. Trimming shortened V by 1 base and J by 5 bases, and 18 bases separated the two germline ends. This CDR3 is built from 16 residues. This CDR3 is CASSLSGTTTGYGYTF. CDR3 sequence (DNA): TGCGCCAGCAGCTTGTCCGGGACAACCACGGGGTATGGCTACACCTTC.

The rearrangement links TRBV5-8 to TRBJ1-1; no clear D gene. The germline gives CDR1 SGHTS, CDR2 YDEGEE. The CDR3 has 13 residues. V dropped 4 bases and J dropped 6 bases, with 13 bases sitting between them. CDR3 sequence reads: CASSIWGKPEAFF. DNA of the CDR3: TGTGCCAGCAGCATCTGGGGTAAACCTGAAGCTTTCTTT.

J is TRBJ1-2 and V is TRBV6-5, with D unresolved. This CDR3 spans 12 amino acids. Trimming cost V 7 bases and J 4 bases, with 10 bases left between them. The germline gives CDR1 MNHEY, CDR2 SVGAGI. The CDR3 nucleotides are TGTGCCAGCACCGGAGGGTTCTATGGCTACACCTTC. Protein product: CASTGGFYGYTF.

The CDR3 is CARNRDRGSDNEKLFF. CDR3 nucleotide sequence: TGCGCCAGGAACCGGGACAGGGGGTCTGATAATGAAAAACTGTTTTTT. This chain uses TRBV4-1 with TRBJ1-4, with 11 bases aligning to TRBD1. The CDR3 has 16 residues. Germline CDR1 reads MGHRA; CDR2 reads YSYEKL. With V trimmed by 9 bases and J by 4 bases, 10 bases remained unmatched.

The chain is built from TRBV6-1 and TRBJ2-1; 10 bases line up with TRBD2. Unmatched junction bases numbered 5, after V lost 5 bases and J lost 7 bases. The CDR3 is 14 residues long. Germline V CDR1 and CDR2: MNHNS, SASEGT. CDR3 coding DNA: TGTGCCAGCAGTAGCGGGGGGGCGCGGAATGAGCAGTTCTTC. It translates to CASSSGGARNEQFF.

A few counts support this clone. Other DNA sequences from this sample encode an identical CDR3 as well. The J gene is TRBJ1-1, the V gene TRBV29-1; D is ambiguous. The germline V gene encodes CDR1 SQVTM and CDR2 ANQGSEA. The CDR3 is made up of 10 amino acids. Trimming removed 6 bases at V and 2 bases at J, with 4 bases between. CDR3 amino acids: CSVSNTEAFF. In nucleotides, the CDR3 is TGCAGCGTAAGTAACACTGAAGCTTTCTTT.

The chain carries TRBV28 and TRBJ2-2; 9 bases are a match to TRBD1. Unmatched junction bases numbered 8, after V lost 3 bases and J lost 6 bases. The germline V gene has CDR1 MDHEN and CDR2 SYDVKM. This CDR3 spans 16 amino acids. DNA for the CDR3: TGTGCCAGCAGTTTTTCTGGGACAGGGTCCCCCGGGGAGCTGTTTTTT. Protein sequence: CASSFSGTGSPGELFF.

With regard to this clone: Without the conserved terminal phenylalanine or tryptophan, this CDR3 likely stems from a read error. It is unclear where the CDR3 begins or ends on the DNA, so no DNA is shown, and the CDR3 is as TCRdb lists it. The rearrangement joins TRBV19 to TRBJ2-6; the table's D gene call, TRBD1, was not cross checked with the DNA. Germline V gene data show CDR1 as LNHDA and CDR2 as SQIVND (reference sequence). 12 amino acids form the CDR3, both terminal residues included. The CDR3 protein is CASSTYRRQTAY.

CDR3 DNA sequence: TGTGCCAGCAGTGAGAAGGTCTTTGGGGACTTCTATGGCTACACCTTC. Translating it yields CASSEKVFGDFYGYTF. The chain employs TRBV2 and TRBJ1-2; D is possibly TRBD1 (5 bases). This CDR3 has 16 residues. Germline loops: CDR1 SNHLY, CDR2 FYNNEI. With 3 bases removed from V and 4 bases from J, the gap between germline ends came to 18 bases.

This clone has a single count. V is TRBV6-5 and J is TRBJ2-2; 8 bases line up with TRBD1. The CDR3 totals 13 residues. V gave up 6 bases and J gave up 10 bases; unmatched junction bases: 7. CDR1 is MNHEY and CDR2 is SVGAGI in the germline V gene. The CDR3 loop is CASSFSGGAELFF. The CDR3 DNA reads TGTGCCAGCAGCTTCTCAGGGGGCGCGGAGCTGTTTTTT.

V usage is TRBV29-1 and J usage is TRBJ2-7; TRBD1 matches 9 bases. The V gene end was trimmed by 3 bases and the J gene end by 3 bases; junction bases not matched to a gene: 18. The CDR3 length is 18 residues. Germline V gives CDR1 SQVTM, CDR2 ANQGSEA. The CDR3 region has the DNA TGCAGCGTTGAGTGGGGGCGTGGACGTGGACAGGGGAGCTACGAGCAGTACTTC. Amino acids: CSVEWGRGRGQGSYEQYF.